These 3 T cell receptor beta chains were sequenced from one sample in a study of blood T cell repertoires in COVID-19. The method was immunoSEQ multiplex PCR; TCRdb's version includes in-frame clones alone and lacks a portion of them. The repertoire holds about 160,000 clones, with about 81% as singletons. Source material: peripheral blood. These receptors were taken from a man in his sixties with active or convalescent COVID-19.

This clone appeared a few times. The V call is TRBV11-2, the J call TRBJ2-2; the D gene is possibly TRBD1 (6 bases). The germline gives CDR1 SGHAT, CDR2 FQNNGV. This CDR3 comprises 16 residues. Trimming left V 5 bases short and J 2 bases short, with 15 bases between. CDR3 nucleotides: TGTGCCAGCAGCCCCTCCGGGACAACCAACACCGGGGAGCTGTTTTTT. Encoded protein: CASSPSGTTNTGELFF.

The CDR3 here is CASSRNARDSGANVLTF. In DNA form, the CDR3 reads TGTGCCAGCAGCCGGAACGCCCGGGACTCTGGGGCCAACGTCCTGACTTTC. The V and J genes are TRBV5-6 and TRBJ2-6; D may be TRBD2 (5 bases). CDR1 SGHDT and CDR2 YYEEEE come from the germline V gene. This CDR3 has 17 amino acids. Trimming removed 4 bases at V and 0 bases at J, with 14 bases between.

The gene calls are TRBV12-5 and TRBJ1-5; D possibly corresponds to TRBD1 (6 bases). In germline, CDR1 is LGHNT, CDR2 FRNRAP. The CDR3 has 15 residues. Trimming left V 5 bases short and J 9 bases short, with 20 bases between. In DNA, the CDR3 is TGTGCTAGTGGTAAGGGGGACGGCCGAACGGGGCCCCAGCATTTT. Its translation: CASGKGDGRTGPQHF.